This passage covers 5 T cell receptor beta chains from one sample sequenced in a study of cytomegalovirus exposure and HLA in healthy donors. The table came from immunoSEQ multiplex PCR; TCRdb's copy has only in-frame clones and leaves some out. The table includes approximately 49,000 clones, roughly 93% detected once. The sample taken for sequencing was PBMCs. The receptor source for this set is a man aged 18-30 years in good health and CMV-seronegative.

The chain carries TRBV18 and TRBJ2-1; 8 nucleotides match TRBD1. CDR3 length equals 16 residues. The germline CDR1 and CDR2 sequences are KGHSH and LQKENI. V gave up 3 bases and J gave up 6 bases; unmatched junction bases: 10. CDR3 DNA sequence: TGTGCCAGCTCACCTTTGGGACAGGCTACAGCCAATGAGCAGTTCTTC. Translating it yields CASSPLGQATANEQFF.

The chain uses TRBV28 and TRBJ2-7; 9 positions match TRBD1. Germline trimming cut 4 bases from V and 4 bases from J; bases unmatched to any gene: 5. CDR1 MDHEN and CDR2 SYDVKM come from the germline V gene. This CDR3 comprises 14 residues. CDR3: CASSSRGQGYEQYF. The CDR3 DNA sequence: TGTGCCAGCAGTTCCAGGGGACAGGGTTACGAGCAGTACTTC.

V usage is TRBV18 and J usage is TRBJ2-5; 9 bases map to TRBD2. CDR3 length: 18 amino acids. Germline CDR1 is KGHSH and CDR2 is LQKENI. J was trimmed by 1 base and V by 2 bases; bases with no gene match: 11. The CDR3 loop is CASSPTVGLAGLQETQYF. The CDR3 DNA reads as TGTGCCAGCTCACCAACGGTGGGGCTAGCGGGGCTCCAAGAGACCCAGTACTTC.

CDR3 loop: CASMGPYTGELFF. CDR3 coding DNA: TGTGCCAGTATGGGGCCCTACACCGGGGAGCTGTTTTTT. This sequence joins TRBV19 and TRBJ2-2; D perhaps matches TRBD1 (5 bases). Trimming stripped 7 bases from V and 3 bases from J, with 9 bases between. Germline CDR1 reads LNHDA; CDR2 reads SQIVND (reference sequence). The CDR3 totals 13 residues.

The V gene is TRBV7-9, the J gene TRBJ2-7, with 8 bases identical to TRBD2. Germline CDR1 SEHNR, CDR2 FQNEAQ (reference sequence). This CDR3 is built from 16 residues. Trimming at V came to 0 bases and at J to 4 bases, leaving 8 bases not matched to a gene. The CDR3 spells CASSLARGGRSYEQYF. As DNA, the CDR3 is TGTGCCAGCAGCTTAGCTCGGGGCGGGAGGTCGTACGAGCAGTACTTC.